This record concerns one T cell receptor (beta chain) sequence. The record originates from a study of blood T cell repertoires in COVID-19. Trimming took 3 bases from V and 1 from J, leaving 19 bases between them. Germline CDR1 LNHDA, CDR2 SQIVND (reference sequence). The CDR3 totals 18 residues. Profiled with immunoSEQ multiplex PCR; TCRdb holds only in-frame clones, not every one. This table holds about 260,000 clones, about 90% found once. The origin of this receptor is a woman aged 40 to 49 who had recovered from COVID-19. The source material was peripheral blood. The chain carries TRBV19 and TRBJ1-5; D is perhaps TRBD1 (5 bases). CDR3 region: CASSIRGGGAQSNQPQHF. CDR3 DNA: TGTGCCAGTAGTATTCGGGGTGGAGGGGCGCAGAGCAATCAGCCCCAGCATTTT.